This T cell receptor beta chain was observed in a study of blood T cell repertoires in COVID-19. In the study overall: The United States, Italy and Spain were the sources of the acute and convalescent COVID-19 samples. In each case, the material was cDNA or gDNA derived from T cells, B-cell-depleted T cells, or PBMCs.

Authors' analysis steps: Amplification of reference gene primers was used by the study to estimate nucleated cell counts. Repertoires were generated with immunoSEQ multiplex PCR, while TCRdb's copy carries only in-frame clones and drops some. That table supplies the V and J calls and clone size; D and trimming were determined from the DNA. The sample includes about 110,000 clones, 65% to 80% of them seen just once. The CDR3 runs to 15 residues. J was trimmed by 6 bases and V by 0 bases; bases with no gene match: 7. Per the germline V gene, CDR1 is LGHNA and CDR2 is YSLEER. This clonotype was obtained from an older woman with acute or convalescent COVID-19. The chain recombines TRBV4-3 with TRBJ2-7, with 8 nucleotides matching TRBD1. What was sequenced was peripheral blood. CDR3 residues: CASSQDRYGTGEQYF. CDR3 bases: TGCGCCAGCAGCCAAGATCGGTACGGGACAGGCGAGCAGTACTTC.